The source of this T cell receptor (beta chain) is a study of Graves' ophthalmopathy and Graves' hyperthyroidism. Study-level results: Prediction of ophthalmopathy progression reached about 65% sensitivity and under 80% specificity. Blood also harbored most expanded thyroid clonotypes above 0.001 frequency.

Transcripts of RNA were the source for amplifying TCR beta CDR3 regions. After a first-round RT-PCR with HTBI primers, a second-round multiplex PCR was run. From the multiplex PCR reads, TCRdb called clonotypes with MiXCR, one entry per CDR3 protein. The repertoire includes approximately 540,000 distinct CDR3 sequences, about two fifths of them detected once, and 3.5% to 4.5% sits in the top ten. The germline V gene encodes CDR1 ENHRY and CDR2 SYGVKD. This CDR3 spans 11 amino acids. Newly diagnosed, the hyperthyroidism patients had under 2 months' duration and were aged 18 to 65. Additional autoimmune diseases, uncontrolled infections, pregnancy or lactation disqualified patients. The sample holds a few counts of this clonotype. Antigen unknown. One junction end does not reproduce the germline sequence, and a read error may be involved.

The V call is TRBV10-3, the J call TRBJ2-7, with no clear D. This TCR derives from an adult man with Graves' hyperthyroidism. Sequenced material: peripheral blood or thyroid tissue (not recorded which). CDR3 nucleotides: TGTGCCAGCAGTTCCGACTACGAGCAGTACTTC. Translation: CASSSDYEQYF.